This T cell receptor (beta chain) stems from a study of CD8+ T cells in alopecia areata. About the research overall: Treated patients were given 5 to 10 mg oral tofacitinib twice daily.

Concerning this clone: The antigen is undetermined.

In alopecia areata patients, both lesional scalp punch biopsies and peripheral blood were collected. Study findings and constraints: Normal scalp had lower clonality than lesional scalp, with alopecia totalis/universalis lesions showing this most strongly.

The sequencing template was cDNA reverse transcribed from extracted RNA. Sequencing was performed with immunoSEQ multiplex PCR; in TCRdb, only in-frame clones are kept and a portion is missing. This sample has about 150,000 clones, with 87% found just once. V was cut by 5 bases and J by 1 base, with 9 bases left in between. This CDR3 is built from 13 residues. In germline, CDR1 is WNHNN, CDR2 SYGVQD (reference sequence). The sample in question was CD8+ T cells sorted from blood, obtained at week 0. This clonotype originated in a human donor with alopecia areata. The chain links TRBV10-1 to TRBJ2-7, with D tentatively TRBD1 or TRBD2 (5 bases each). The CDR3 bases are TGCGCCAGCAGTCTGGGACCATCCTACGAGCAGTACTTC. Translated, it gives CASSLGPSYEQYF.